This entry lists 7 T cell receptor beta chains sequenced from one sample in a study of T cell changes during pregnancy in multiple sclerosis. Sequencing used immunoSEQ multiplex PCR; TCRdb keeps in-frame clones, though not all of them. Of approximately 79,000 clones in the sample, over 85% were seen once. Sequencing was performed on CD4+ T cells from peripheral blood mononuclear cells, taken before pregnancy. These receptors all stem from a female donor with multiple sclerosis, enrolled in a pregnancy study.

The rearrangement uses TRBV7-3 and TRBJ1-2, with a weak D call TRBD1 (6 bases). Germline V lookup: CDR1 SGHTA, CDR2 FQGTGA. V was clipped by 2 bases and J by 6 bases, with 16 bases between them. CDR3 length: 15 residues. In DNA form, the CDR3 reads TGTGCCAGCAGCTTATCAGGGGCCGGGAAGGATGGCTACACCTTC. Amino acids: CASSLSGAGKDGYTF.

The genes are TRBV7-3 and TRBJ2-1, with 10 positions matching TRBD2. The ends lost 4 bases at V and 8 bases at J; junction bases unmatched: 2. Germline CDR1 reads SGHTA; CDR2 reads FQGTGA. The CDR3 spans 13 residues. This CDR3 reads CASSSTSGYEQFF. CDR3 bases: TGTGCCAGCAGCTCGACTAGCGGGTATGAGCAGTTCTTC.

The V and J genes are TRBV2 and TRBJ2-5, with TRBD1 as a possible D gene (6 bases). Germline V gives CDR1 SNHLY, CDR2 FYNNEI. V dropped 6 bases and J dropped 4 bases, with 15 bases sitting between them. CDR3 length equals 14 residues. CDR3 DNA sequence: TGTGCCAGCAGGAGGGGGACAATCGCAGAGACCCAGTACTTC. Translating gives CASRRGTIAETQYF. The variable domain in full, with the rest retrieved from reference TRBV2 and TRBJ2-5, is EPEVTQTPSHQVTQMGQEVILRCVPISNHLYFYWYRQILGQKVEFLVSFYNNEISEKSEIFDDQFSVERPDGSNFTLKIRSTKLEDSAMYFCASRRGTIAETQYFGPGTRLLVL.

The chain combines TRBV21-1 with TRBJ2-7; the table's D call of TRBD1 was not tested on the DNA. TRBV21-1 is deemed a pseudogene. The length of the CDR3 is 15 residues. DNA for the CDR3: TGTGCCAGCAGCAAGGGGACAGGGAGGAGGGACGAGCAGTACTTC. Protein sequence: CASSKGTGRRDEQYF.

The chain is built from TRBV4-2 and TRBJ2-1, with a possible D match to TRBD2 (5 bases). CDR1 and CDR2 (germline): LGHNA, YNFKEQ. This CDR3 has 16 amino acids. Between the trimmed V and J ends, which lost 0 bases and 0 bases, there was a span of 9 bases. The CDR3 bases are TGTGCCAGCAGCCAAGAACAGCGGAGCTCCTACAATGAGCAGTTCTTC. It yields the protein CASSQEQRSSYNEQFF.

This clone was recorded once. One end of the junction fails to match germline, which may point to a read error. The rearrangement joins TRBV20-1 to TRBJ1-1, with D hard to call. The CDR3 extends over 11 amino acids. Germline V CDR1 and CDR2: DFQATT, SNEGSKA (reference sequence). DNA for the CDR3: TGCAGTGCTACTAGCCCTTATGAAACTTTCTTT. As protein: CSATSPYETFF.

This clone is a singleton in its sample. This chain joins TRBV27 and TRBJ1-3, with 9 bases identical to TRBD1. The trim removed 2 bases at V and 2 bases at J, leaving 7 bases unmatched. CDR3 size: 17 residues. Germline V gene sequence: CDR1 MNHEY, CDR2 SMNVEV (reference sequence). The chain's CDR3 is CASSLRYGTGTGNTIYF. The DNA of the CDR3 is TGTGCCAGCAGTTTAAGATACGGGACAGGGACTGGAAACACCATATATTTT.